The clone carrying this T cell receptor (beta chain) came up many times. The target antigen is unknown. The source of the sample is a study of T cell repertoires in cytomegalovirus infection. The wider study: Matching HLA type, along with CMV infection, was indicated by public TCR beta signatures. Regarding the study as a whole: Summed frequency of public TCR beta families distinguished CMV carriers with the relevant HLA. The study found HLA-C-restricted CMV-specific TCR beta clonotypes dominating the ex vivo response.

TCRdb reprocessed the reads via MiXCR and lists one record per CDR3 protein. The table shows over 450,000 distinct CDR3 sequences, with approximately 10% occurring only once. Sequencing was carried out using PBMCs. The clonotype originates from a human donor in good health (CMV status not recorded). Some clones in this sample may be carry-over from other donors' samples.

The CDR3 DNA is TGTGCCAGCAGCCCGGACAGCGACGAGCAGTACTTC. It codes for CASSPDSDEQYF. The chain carries TRBV7-9 and TRBJ2-7; a possible D gene is TRBD1 (6 bases). In germline, CDR1 is SEHNR, CDR2 FQNEAQ (reference sequence). V was trimmed by 5 bases and J by 5 bases, leaving 10 bases between them. The CDR3 runs to 12 residues.